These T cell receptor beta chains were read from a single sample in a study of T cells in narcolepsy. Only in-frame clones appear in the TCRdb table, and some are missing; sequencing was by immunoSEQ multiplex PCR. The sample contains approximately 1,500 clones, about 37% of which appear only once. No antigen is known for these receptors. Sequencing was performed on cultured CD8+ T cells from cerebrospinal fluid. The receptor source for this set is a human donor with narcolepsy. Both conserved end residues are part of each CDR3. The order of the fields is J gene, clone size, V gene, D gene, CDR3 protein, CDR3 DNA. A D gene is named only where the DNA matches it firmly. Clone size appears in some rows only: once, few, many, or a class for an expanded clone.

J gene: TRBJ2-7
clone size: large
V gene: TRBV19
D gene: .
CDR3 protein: CASSTYSGTDSYEQYF
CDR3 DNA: TGTGCCAGTAGTACCTACTCTGGGACGGATTCCTACGAGCAGTACTTC

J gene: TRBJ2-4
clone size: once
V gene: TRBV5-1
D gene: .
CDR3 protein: CASSLGGAKNIQYF
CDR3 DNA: TGCGCCAGCAGCTTGGGGGGAGCCAAAAACATTCAGTACTTC

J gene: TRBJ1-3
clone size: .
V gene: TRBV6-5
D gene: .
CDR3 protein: CASSYSSQRGNTIYF
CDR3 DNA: TGTGCCAGCAGTTACTCGTCGCAGCGTGGAAACACCATATATTTT

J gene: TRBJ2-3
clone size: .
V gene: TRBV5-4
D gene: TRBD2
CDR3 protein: CASSREGGGAWEDTQYF
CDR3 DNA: TGTGCCAGCAGCCGGGAGGGCGGGGGGGCCTGGGAAGATACGCAGTATTTT

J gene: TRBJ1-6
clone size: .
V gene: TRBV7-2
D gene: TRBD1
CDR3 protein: CASSQASLQGGNSPLHF
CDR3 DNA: TGTGCCAGCAGCCAAGCCTCACTACAGGGGGGTAATTCACCCCTCCACTTT

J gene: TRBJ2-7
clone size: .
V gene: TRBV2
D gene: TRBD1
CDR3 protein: CASSESQGASYEQYF
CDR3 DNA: TGTGCCAGCAGTGAATCTCAGGGGGCAAGCTACGAGCAGTACTTC

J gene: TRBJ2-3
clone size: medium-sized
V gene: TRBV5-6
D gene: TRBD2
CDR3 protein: CASSREGGGAWEDTQYF
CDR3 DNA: TGTGCCAGCAGCCGGGAGGGCGGGGGGGCCTGGGAAGATACGCAGTATTTT

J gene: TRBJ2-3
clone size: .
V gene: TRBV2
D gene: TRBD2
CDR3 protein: CASPGLVTDTQYF
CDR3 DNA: TGTGCCAGCCCCGGACTAGTGACAGATACGCAGTATTTT

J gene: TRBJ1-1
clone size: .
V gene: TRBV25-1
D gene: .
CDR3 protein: CASSESRILNTEAFF
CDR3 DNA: TGTGCCAGCAGTGAATCGAGGATCCTGAACACTGAAGCTTTCTTT

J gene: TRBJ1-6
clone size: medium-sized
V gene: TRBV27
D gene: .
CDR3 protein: CASTWGSNSPLHF
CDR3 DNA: TGTGCCAGCACATGGGGCTCCAATTCACCCCTCCACTTT

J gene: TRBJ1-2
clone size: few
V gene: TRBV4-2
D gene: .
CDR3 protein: CASSLDGGYGDGYTF
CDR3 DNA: TGTGCCAGCAGCTTGGATGGTGGGTACGGAGATGGCTACACCTTC

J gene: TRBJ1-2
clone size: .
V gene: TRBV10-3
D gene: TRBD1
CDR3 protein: CASSPLGTDNYGYTF
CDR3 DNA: TGTGCCAGCAGCCCCCTAGGGACAGATAACTATGGCTACACCTTC

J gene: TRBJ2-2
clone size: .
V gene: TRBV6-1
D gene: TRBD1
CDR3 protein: CASSERQGNTGELFF
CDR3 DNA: TGTGCCAGCAGCGAGAGACAGGGGAACACCGGGGAGCTGTTTTTT

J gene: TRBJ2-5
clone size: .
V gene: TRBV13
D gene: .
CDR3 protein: CASSFFQGGETQYF
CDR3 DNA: TGTGCCAGCAGCTTTTTTCAGGGAGGAGAGACCCAGTACTTC

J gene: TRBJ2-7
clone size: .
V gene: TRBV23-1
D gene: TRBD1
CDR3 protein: CASSQRRDRDYEQYF
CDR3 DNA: TGCGCCAGCAGTCAGAGACGGGACAGGGACTACGAGCAGTACTTC

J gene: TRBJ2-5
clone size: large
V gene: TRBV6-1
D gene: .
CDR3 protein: CASSPGGPKETQYF
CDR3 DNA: TGTGCCAGCAGCCCGGGGGGCCCAAAAGAGACCCAGTACTTC

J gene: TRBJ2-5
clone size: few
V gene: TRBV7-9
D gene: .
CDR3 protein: CASSLSFETVEYQETQYF
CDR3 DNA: TGTGCCAGCAGCTTATCATTCGAAACCGTGGAGTACCAAGAGACCCAGTACTTC

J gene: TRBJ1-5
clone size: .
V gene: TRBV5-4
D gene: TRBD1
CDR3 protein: CASSLGTGALEPQHF
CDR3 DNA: TGTGCCAGCAGCTTGGGCACAGGGGCCCTGGAGCCCCAGCATTTT

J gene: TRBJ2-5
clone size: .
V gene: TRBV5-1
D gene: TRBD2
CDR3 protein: CASSLGLAGGLETQYF
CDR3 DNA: TGCGCCAGCAGCCTCGGACTAGCGGGGGGGCTGGAGACCCAGTACTTC

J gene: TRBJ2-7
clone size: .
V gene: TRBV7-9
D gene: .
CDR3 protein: CASSFVGHPHYEQYF
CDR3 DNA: TGTGCCAGCAGCTTCGTGGGGCACCCCCACTACGAGCAGTACTTC

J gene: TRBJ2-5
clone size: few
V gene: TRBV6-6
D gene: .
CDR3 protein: CASSYGDKYQETQYF
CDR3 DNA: TGTGCCAGCAGTTACGGGGACAAGTACCAAGAGACCCAGTACTTC

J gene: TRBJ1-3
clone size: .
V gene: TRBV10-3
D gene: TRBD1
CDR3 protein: CASSDRGTGNTIYF
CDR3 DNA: TGTGCCAGCAGTGACAGGGGGACTGGAAACACCATATATTTT

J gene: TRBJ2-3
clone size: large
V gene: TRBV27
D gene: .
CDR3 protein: CASISTDTQYF
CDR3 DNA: TGTGCCAGCATAAGCACAGATACGCAGTATTTT

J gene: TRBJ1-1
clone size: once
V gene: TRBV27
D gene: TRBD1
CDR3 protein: CASSFKGGNTEAFF
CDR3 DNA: TGTGCCAGCAGTTTTAAAGGGGGCAACACTGAAGCTTTCTTT

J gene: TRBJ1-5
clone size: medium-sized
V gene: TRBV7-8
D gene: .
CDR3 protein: CASSLTYSGDSNQPQHF
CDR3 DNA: TGTGCCAGCAGCTTAACCTATAGCGGGGACAGCAATCAGCCCCAGCATTTT